This TCR beta chain is drawn from a study of shared clonotypes between healthy human individuals. For the study at large: Participating donors consisted of a couple of women and a few men aged 18 to 49.

V shed 5 bases and J shed 5 bases, with 15 bases lying between them. CDR3 length: 14 residues. The V gene's germline CDR1 is SNHLY and CDR2 FYNNEI. Data came from immunoSEQ multiplex PCR; TCRdb stores just in-frame clones and leaves some out. The sample shows about 480,000 clones, more than 65% of them seen only once. Donors were healthy HIV-negative adults without recently reported acute infections or vaccinations. The chain has TRBV2 and TRBJ2-5, with D perhaps matching TRBD1 (6 bases). This sequence was found in a woman between 40 and 50 years old in good health. Some clones in this sample may be carry-over from other donors' samples. The sequencing sample was made of PBMCs. CDR3 sequence reads: CASSRQDPGETQYF. CDR3 DNA: TGTGCCAGCAGTCGACAGGACCCTGGGGAGACCCAGTACTTC. Full variable domain (outside the CDR3, taken from reference TRBV2 and TRBJ2-5): EPEVTQTPSHQVTQMGQEVILRCVPISNHLYFYWYRQILGQKVEFLVSFYNNEISEKSEIFDDQFSVERPDGSNFTLKIRSTKLEDSAMYFCASSRQDPGETQYFGPGTRLLVL.